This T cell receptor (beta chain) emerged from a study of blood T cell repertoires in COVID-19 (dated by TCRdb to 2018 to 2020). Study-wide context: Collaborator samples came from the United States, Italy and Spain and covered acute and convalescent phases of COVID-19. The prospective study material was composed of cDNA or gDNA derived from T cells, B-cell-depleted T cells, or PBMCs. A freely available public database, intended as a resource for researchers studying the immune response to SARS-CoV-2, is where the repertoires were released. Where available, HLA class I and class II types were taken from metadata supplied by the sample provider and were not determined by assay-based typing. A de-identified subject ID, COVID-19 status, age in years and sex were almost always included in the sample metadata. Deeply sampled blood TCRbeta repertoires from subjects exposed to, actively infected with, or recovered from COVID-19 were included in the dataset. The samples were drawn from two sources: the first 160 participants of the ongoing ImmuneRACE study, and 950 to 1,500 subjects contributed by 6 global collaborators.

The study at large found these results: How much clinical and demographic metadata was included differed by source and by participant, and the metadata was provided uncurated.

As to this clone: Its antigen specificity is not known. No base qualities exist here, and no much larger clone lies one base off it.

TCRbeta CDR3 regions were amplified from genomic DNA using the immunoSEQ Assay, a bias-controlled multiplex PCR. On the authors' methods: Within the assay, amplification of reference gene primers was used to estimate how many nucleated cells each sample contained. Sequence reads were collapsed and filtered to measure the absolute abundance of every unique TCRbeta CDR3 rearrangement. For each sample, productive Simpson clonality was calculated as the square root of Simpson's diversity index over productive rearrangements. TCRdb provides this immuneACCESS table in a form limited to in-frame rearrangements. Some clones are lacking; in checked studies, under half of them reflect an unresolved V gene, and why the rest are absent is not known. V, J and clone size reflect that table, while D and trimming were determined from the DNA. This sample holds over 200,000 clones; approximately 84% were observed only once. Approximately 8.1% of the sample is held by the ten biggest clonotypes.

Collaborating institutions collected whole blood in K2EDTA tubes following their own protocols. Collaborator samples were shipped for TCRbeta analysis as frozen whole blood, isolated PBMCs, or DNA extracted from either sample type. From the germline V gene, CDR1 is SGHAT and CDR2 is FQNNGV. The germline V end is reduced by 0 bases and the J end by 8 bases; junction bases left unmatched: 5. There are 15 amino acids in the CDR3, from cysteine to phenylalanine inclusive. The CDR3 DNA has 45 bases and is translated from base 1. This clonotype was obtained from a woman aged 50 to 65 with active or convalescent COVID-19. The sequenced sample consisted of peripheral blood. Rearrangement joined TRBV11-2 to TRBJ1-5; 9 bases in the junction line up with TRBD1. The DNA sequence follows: TGTGCCAGCAGCTTAGACGGGGACAGGGTTAAGCCCCAGCATTTT. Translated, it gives CASSLDGDRVKPQHF.